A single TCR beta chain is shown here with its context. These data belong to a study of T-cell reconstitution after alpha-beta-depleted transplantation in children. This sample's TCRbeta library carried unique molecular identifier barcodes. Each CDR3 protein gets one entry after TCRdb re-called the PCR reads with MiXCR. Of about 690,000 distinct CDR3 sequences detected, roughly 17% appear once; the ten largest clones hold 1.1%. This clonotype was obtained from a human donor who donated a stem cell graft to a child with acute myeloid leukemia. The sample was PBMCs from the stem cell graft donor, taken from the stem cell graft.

This CDR3 is CASSFRPGQGKNYGYTF. The CDR3 DNA is TGTGCCAGCAGTTTTCGGCCGGGACAGGGTAAAAACTATGGCTACACCTTC. The rearrangement uses TRBV12-3 or TRBV12-4 and TRBJ1-2; 9 bases agree with TRBD1. This CDR3 contains 17 residues. V gave up 3 bases and J gave up 2 bases; unmatched junction bases: 10.